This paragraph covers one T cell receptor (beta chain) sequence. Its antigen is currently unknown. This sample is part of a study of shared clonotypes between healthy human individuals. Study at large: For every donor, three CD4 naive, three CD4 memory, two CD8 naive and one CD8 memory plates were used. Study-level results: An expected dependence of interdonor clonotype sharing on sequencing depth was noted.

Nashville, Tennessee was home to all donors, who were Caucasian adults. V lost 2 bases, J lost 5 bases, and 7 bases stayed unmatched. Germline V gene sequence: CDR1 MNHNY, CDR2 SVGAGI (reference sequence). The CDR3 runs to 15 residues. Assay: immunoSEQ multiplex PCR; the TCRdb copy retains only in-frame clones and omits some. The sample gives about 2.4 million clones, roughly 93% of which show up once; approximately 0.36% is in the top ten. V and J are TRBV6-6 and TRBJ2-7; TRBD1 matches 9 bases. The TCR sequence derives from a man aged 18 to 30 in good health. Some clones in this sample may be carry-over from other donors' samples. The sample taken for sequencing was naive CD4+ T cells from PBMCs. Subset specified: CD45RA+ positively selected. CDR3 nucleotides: TGTGCCAGCAGTTACCCCGGGACAGGGACCGACGAGCAGTACTTC. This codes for CASSYPGTGTDEQYF.